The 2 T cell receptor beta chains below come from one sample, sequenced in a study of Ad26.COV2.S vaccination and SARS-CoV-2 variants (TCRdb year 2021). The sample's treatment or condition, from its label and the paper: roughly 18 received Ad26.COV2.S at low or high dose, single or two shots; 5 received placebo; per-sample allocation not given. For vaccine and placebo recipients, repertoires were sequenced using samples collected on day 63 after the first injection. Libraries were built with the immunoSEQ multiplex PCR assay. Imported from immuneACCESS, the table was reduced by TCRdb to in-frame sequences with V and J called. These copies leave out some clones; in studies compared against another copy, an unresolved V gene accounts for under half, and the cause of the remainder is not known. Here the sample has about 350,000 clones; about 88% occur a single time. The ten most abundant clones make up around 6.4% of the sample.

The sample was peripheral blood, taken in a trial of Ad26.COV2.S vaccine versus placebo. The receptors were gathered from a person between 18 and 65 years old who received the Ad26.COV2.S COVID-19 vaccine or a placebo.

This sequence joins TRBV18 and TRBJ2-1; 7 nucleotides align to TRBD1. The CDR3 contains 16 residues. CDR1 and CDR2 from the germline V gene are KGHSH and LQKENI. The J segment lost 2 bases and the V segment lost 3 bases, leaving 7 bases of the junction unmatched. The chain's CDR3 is CASSPAVGGAYNEQFF. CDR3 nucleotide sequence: TGTGCCAGCTCACCGGCCGTAGGGGGCGCCTACAATGAGCAGTTCTTC.

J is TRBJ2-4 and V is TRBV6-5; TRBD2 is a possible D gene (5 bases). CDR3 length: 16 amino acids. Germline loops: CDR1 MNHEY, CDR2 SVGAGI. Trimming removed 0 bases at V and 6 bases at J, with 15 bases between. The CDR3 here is CASSYSPSGRGNIQYF. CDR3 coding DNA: TGTGCCAGCAGTTACTCTCCCAGCGGAAGAGGAAACATTCAGTACTTC.